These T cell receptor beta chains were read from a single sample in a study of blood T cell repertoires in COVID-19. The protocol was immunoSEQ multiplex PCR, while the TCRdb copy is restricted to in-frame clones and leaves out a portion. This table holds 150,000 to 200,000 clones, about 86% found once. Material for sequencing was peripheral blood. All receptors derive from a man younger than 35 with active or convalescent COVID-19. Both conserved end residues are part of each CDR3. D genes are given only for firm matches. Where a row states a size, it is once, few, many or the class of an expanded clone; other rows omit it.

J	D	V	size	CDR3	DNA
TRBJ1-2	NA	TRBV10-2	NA	CASSEDHGGRDYGYTF	TGCGCCAGCAGTGAGGATCATGGCGGGAGAGACTATGGCTACACCTTC
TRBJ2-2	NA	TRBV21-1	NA	CASSVQGYTGELFF	TGTGCCAGCAGCGTACAGGGGTACACCGGGGAGCTGTTTTTT
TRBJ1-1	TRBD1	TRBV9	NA	CASSPGQGATEAFF	TGTGCCAGCAGCCCAGGACAGGGGGCGACTGAAGCTTTCTTT
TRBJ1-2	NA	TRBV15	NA	CATSSRRGSSNYGYTF	TGTGCCACCAGCTCCCGTCGAGGGTCCTCTAACTATGGCTACACCTTC
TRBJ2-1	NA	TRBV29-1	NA	CSVVGNYNEQFF	TGCAGCGTTGTTGGCAACTACAATGAGCAGTTCTTC
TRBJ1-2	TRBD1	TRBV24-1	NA	CATSDTDRDYGYTF	TGTGCCACCAGTGATACTGACAGGGACTATGGCTACACCTTC
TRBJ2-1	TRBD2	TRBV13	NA	CASSHEPGLAGADEQFF	TGTGCCAGCAGCCATGAACCGGGACTAGCGGGGGCAGATGAGCAGTTCTTC
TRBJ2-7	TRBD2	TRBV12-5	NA	CASVGTSGSRGYEQYF	TGTGCTAGTGTTGGGACTAGCGGGAGTCGTGGTTACGAGCAGTACTTC
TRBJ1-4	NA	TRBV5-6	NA	CASSNTGGREKLFF	TGTGCCAGCAGCAACACCGGGGGGCGTGAAAAACTGTTTTTT
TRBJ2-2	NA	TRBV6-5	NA	CASSYSGRSNTGELFF	TGTGCCAGCAGTTACTCCGGGAGATCGAACACCGGGGAGCTGTTTTTT
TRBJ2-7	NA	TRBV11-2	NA	CASSLVGPSYEQYF	TGTGCCAGCAGCTTAGTGGGGCCTTCCTACGAGCAGTACTTC
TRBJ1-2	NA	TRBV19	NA	CASSIGHRMGHDYYGYTF	TGTGCCAGTAGTATTGGGCACAGGATGGGACATGATTATTATGGCTACACCTTC
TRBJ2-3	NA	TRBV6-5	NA	CASSSPPSAHTQYF	TGTGCCAGCAGTTCCCCCCCTAGCGCTCATACGCAGTATTTT
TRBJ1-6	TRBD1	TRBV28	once	CASRERGPDNSPLHF	TGTGCCAGCAGAGAGAGGGGGCCGGATAATTCACCCCTCCACTTT
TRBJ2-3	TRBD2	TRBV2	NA	CATTLAGGLSTDTQYF	TGTGCCACGACACTAGCGGGGGGCCTCAGCACAGATACGCAGTATTTT
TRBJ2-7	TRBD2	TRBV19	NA	CASSLTLAGVYEQYF	TGTGCCAGTAGTCTAACACTAGCGGGAGTCTACGAGCAGTACTTC
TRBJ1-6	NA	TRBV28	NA	CASSLQGDSPLHF	TGTGCCAGCAGTTTACAGGGCGATTCACCCCTCCACTTT
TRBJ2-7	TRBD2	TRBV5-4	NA	CASSLRAGGKNEQYF	TGTGCCAGCAGCTTGAGGGCGGGAGGAAAAAACGAGCAGTACTTC
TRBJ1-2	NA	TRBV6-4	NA	CASRAGGQDVIYTF	TGTGCCAGCAGAGCCGGAGGTCAGGACGTGATTTACACCTTC
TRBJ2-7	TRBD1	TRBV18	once	CASSTTPTGISYEQYF	TGTGCCAGCTCAACAACCCCGACAGGGATCTCCTACGAGCAGTACTTC
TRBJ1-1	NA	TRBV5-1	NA	CASSLKGVNTEAFF	TGCGCCAGCAGCTTGAAAGGGGTTAACACTGAAGCTTTCTTT
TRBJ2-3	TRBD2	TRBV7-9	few	CASSSTSGIKGTQYF	TGTGCCAGCAGCTCGACTAGCGGGATAAAGGGTACGCAGTATTTT
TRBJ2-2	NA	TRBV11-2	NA	CASSLVGQVTGELFF	TGTGCCAGCAGCTTAGTGGGCCAGGTCACCGGGGAGCTGTTTTTT
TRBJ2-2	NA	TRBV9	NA	CASSVVQNTGELFF	TGTGCCAGCAGCGTAGTTCAGAACACCGGGGAGCTGTTTTTT
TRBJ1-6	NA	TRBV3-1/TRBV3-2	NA	CASSQGGMANSPLHF	TGTGCCAGCAGCCAAGGAGGGATGGCTAATTCACCCCTCCACTTT
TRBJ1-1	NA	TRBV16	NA	CASSSRRTEAFF	TGTGCCAGCTCCTCCAGGAGGACTGAAGCTTTCTTT
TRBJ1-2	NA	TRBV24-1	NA	CATSDSRTTSHTF	TGTGCCACCAGTGATTCAAGGACAACGAGTCACACCTTC
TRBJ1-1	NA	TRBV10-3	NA	CAISESRANTEAFF	TGTGCCATCAGTGAGTCCAGGGCGAACACTGAAGCTTTCTTT
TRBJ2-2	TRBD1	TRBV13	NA	CASSAKTGGVGGTGELFF	TGTGCCAGCAGCGCAAAGACAGGGGGCGTAGGTGGCACCGGGGAGCTGTTTTTT
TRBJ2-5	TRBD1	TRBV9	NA	CASSAGTANQETQYF	TGTGCCAGCAGCGCGGGGACAGCAAATCAAGAGACCCAGTACTTC
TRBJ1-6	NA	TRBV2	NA	CASSALSYFLHF	TGTGCCAGCAGCGCCCTCAGTTATTTCCTCCACTTT
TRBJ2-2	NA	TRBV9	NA	CASSVRDLMSRTGELFF	TGTGCCAGCAGCGTTCGCGACCTAATGTCGAGGACCGGGGAGCTGTTTTTT
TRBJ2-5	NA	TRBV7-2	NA	CASNLATVQETQYF	TGTGCCAGCAACTTGGCTACAGTACAAGAGACCCAGTACTTC
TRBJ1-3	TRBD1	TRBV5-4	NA	CASSRGQGLGNTIYF	TGTGCCAGCAGCAGGGGACAGGGCCTTGGAAACACCATATATTTT
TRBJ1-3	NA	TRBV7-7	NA	CASSAGQGNTIYF	TGTGCCAGCAGCGCCGGACAGGGAAACACCATATATTTT
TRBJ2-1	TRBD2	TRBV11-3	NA	CASSSRTSGYYNEQFF	TGTGCCAGCAGCTCCCGGACTAGCGGGTACTACAATGAGCAGTTCTTC
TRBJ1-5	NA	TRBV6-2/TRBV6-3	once	CASSYAWRGYQPQHF	TGTGCCAGCAGTTACGCCTGGAGAGGGTATCAGCCCCAGCATTTT
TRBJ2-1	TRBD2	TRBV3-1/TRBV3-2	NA	CASSQDGASGIGNEQFF	TGTGCCAGCAGCCAAGACGGAGCTAGCGGGATCGGCAATGAGCAGTTCTTC
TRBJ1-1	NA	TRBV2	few	CASSLRDVGLGEAFF	TGTGCCAGCAGTCTGAGGGACGTGGGACTGGGTGAAGCTTTCTTT
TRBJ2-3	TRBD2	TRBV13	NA	CASSLLAGDADTQYF	TGTGCCAGCAGCCTACTAGCGGGAGACGCAGATACGCAGTATTTT
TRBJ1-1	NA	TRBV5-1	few	CASSWDKPNTEAFF	TGCGCCAGCAGCTGGGACAAACCGAACACTGAAGCTTTCTTT
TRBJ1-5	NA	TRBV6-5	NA	CASSYGGRGAQHF	TGTGCCAGCAGTTACGGGGGCCGGGGGGCCCAGCATTTT
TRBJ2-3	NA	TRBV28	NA	CASSRGGVRVDTQYF	TGTGCCAGCAGCCGAGGGGGAGTACGGGTAGATACGCAGTATTTT
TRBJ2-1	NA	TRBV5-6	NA	CASSLEAYNEQFF	TGTGCCAGCAGCCTCGAGGCCTACAATGAGCAGTTCTTC
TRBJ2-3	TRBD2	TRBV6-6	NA	CASNGDYSTDTQYF	TGTGCCAGCAATGGGGACTATAGCACAGATACGCAGTATTTT
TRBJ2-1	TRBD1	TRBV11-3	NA	CASSELVQGYNEQFF	TGTGCCAGCAGCGAATTGGTACAGGGGTACAATGAGCAGTTCTTC
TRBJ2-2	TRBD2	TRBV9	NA	CASSVDTAGAGELFF	TGTGCCAGCAGCGTAGATACAGCGGGAGCCGGGGAGCTGTTTTTT
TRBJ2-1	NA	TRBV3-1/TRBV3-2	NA	CASSQDVYHEQFF	TGTGCCAGCAGCCAAGACGTCTACCATGAGCAGTTCTTC
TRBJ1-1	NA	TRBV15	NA	CATSTHPWLNTEAFF	TGTGCCACCAGCACCCATCCCTGGCTGAACACTGAAGCTTTCTTT
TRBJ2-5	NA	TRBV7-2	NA	CASSRGSGETQYF	TGTGCCAGCAGCCGGGGTAGTGGGGAGACCCAGTACTTC
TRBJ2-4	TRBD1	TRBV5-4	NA	CASSLARDRSKNIQYF	TGTGCCAGCAGCTTGGCCCGGGACAGATCCAAAAACATTCAGTACTTC
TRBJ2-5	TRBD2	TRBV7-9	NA	CASSLTGLAETQYF	TGTGCCAGCAGCTTGACGGGACTAGCTGAGACCCAGTACTTC
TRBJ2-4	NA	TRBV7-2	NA	CASSPMGMVKNIQYF	TGTGCCAGCAGCCCGATGGGCATGGTCAAAAACATTCAGTACTTC
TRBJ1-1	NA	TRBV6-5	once	CASSYRGFDTEAFF	TGTGCCAGCAGTTACAGGGGATTTGACACTGAAGCTTTCTTT